This TCR beta chain derives from a study of post-analysis software for immune sequencing data. Study-level findings and limits: About five TRBV segments appeared more often in patients than in controls, and TRBV5-6, TRBV5-1 and TRBV20-1 were among these.

The CDR3 has 14 residues. Germline V gene sequence: CDR1 SNHLY, CDR2 FYNNEI. Tagging with unique molecular identifiers was a feature of the TCR beta cDNA libraries. One entry per CDR3 protein, called by TCRdb with MiXCR from the PCR reads. The profile shows almost 700,000 distinct CDR3 sequences, approximately 60% of them singletons. Note on this clonotype: Its antigen is undetermined.

This clonotype was obtained from a girl aged 2 to 9 with multiple sclerosis. This rearrangement joins TRBV2 to TRBJ2-5; D perhaps matches TRBD2 (6 bases). The assigned J gene may be wrong: the sequence end matches TRBJ2-7 better. The source material was blood. CDR3 sequence (DNA): TGTGCCAGCAGTGAATATCGAACTAGCCACGAGCAGTACTTC. As protein: CASSEYRTSHEQYF.